The 5 T cell receptor beta chains below were found in one sample sequenced in a study of cytomegalovirus exposure and HLA in healthy donors. Produced via immunoSEQ multiplex PCR; TCRdb's table is partial and in-frame only. The sample lists 150,000 to 200,000 clones, roughly 90% occurring once. Sequencing used PBMCs. The receptor set was obtained from a man younger than 35 in good health and CMV-seropositive.

This chain links TRBV28 with TRBJ1-2; 7 nucleotides line up with TRBD1. CDR1 and CDR2 from the germline V gene are MDHEN and SYDVKM. The CDR3 sequence is 13 residues long. V was pared by 4 bases and J by 2 bases, with 1 base of the junction left unmatched. This CDR3 reads CASSSTGNYGYTF. The CDR3, as DNA: TGTGCCAGCAGTTCGACAGGGAACTATGGCTACACCTTC.

This clone was detected only a few times. The chain uses TRBV2 and TRBJ1-2, with D possibly being TRBD1 (5 bases). Germline V lookup: CDR1 SNHLY, CDR2 FYNNEI. V was shortened by 5 bases and J by 5 bases, with 15 bases between the two germline ends. The CDR3 length is 14 residues. The CDR3 spells CASSNSGRWYGYTF. The CDR3 DNA sequence: TGTGCCAGCAGTAATTCAGGGAGGTGGTATGGCTACACCTTC. Full variable domain (outside the CDR3, taken from reference TRBV2 and TRBJ1-2): EPEVTQTPSHQVTQMGQEVILRCVPISNHLYFYWYRQILGQKVEFLVSFYNNEISEKSEIFDDQFSVERPDGSNFTLKIRSTKLEDSAMYFCASSNSGRWYGYTFGSGTRLTVV.

The DNA for the CDR3 is TGTGCCAGCAGCTCAACAGGGGGCGAAGGAAACACCATATATTTT. This codes for CASSSTGGEGNTIYF. The chain recombines TRBV5-4 with TRBJ1-3; 9 nucleotides match TRBD1. J gave up 4 bases and V 3 bases, and 5 bases lay outside the gene matches. This CDR3 comprises 15 residues. CDR1 is SGHNT, CDR2 YYREEE, per germline (reference sequence).

This chain uses TRBV6-1 with TRBJ1-4; D may be TRBD1 (6 bases). V gave up 1 base and J gave up 9 bases, with 12 bases separating them. The CDR3 is 14 residues long. CDR1 MNHNS and CDR2 SASEGT come from the germline V gene. The chain's CDR3 is CASSEEGTMKKLFF. CDR3 nucleotide sequence: TGTGCCAGCAGTGAAGAGGGGACAATGAAAAAACTGTTTTTT.

The V and J genes are TRBV19 and TRBJ2-2, with 10 bases aligning to TRBD1. With 6 bases clipped from V and 7 bases from J, the junction kept 11 bases outside the gene matches. There are 16 residues in the CDR3. Germline V gives CDR1 LNHDA, CDR2 SQIVND (reference sequence). The CDR3, as DNA: TGTGCCAGTAGACGGGCACCGGGACAGGGGAGCGGGGAGCTGTTTTTT. Protein: CASRRAPGQGSGELFF. The variable domain in full, with the rest retrieved from reference TRBV19 and TRBJ2-2, is DGGITQSPKYLFRKEGQNVTLSCEQNLNHDAMYWYRQDPGQGLRLIYYSQIVNDFQKGDIAEGYSVSREKKESFPLTVTSAQKNPTAFYLCASRRAPGQGSGELFFGEGSRLTVL.